This is a list of T cell receptor beta chains from one sample in a study of T cells after yellow fever vaccination. TCRdb fed the 5' RACE reads into MiXCR, producing one record per CDR3 protein. The sample has about 510,000 distinct CDR3 sequences; around a fifth are singletons. The sample here was PBMCs, taken about 21 days after the first yellow fever vaccination. The source of these receptors is a man aged 18 to 35 who received the YFV17D yellow fever vaccine. The CDR3 runs from the conserved cysteine through the conserved F or W. The order of the fields is D gene, J gene, V gene, CDR3 length, clone size, CDR3 protein. A D gene is named only where the DNA matches it firmly. Clone size appears in some rows only: once, few, many, or a class for an expanded clone.

TRBD1,TRBJ1-5,TRBV6-2/TRBV6-3,12,.,CASSDRDSPQHF
TRBD2,TRBJ2-5,TRBV5-1,16,few,CASSSGLAGTAETQYF
TRBD1,TRBJ1-2,TRBV10-3,15,many,CAISEVQTGAYGYTF
.,TRBJ2-3,TRBV13,13,few,CASSWFLTDTQYF
.,TRBJ1-5,TRBV4-2,16,.,CASSQVHGYSNQPQHF
.,TRBJ2-7,TRBV19,11,.,CASATNHEQYF
.,TRBJ1-2,TRBV5-6,12,few,CASSYRIAGYTF
TRBD2,TRBJ2-1,TRBV20-1,13,few,CSAHGGTHNEQFF
TRBD2,TRBJ2-3,TRBV19,14,.,CASRSGGAKDTQYF
.,TRBJ1-4,TRBV6-5,12,.,CASRRAGEKLFF
.,TRBJ1-1,TRBV10-2,14,many,CASSSETLNTEAFF
.,TRBJ2-1,TRBV5-1,15,few,CASSLGLNLYNEQFF
.,TRBJ2-3,TRBV20-1,15,many,CSATHGPLSSDTQYF
TRBD1,TRBJ1-1,TRBV12-3/TRBV12-4,13,.,CASSYPGDSVAFF
TRBD1,TRBJ1-4,TRBV6-2/TRBV6-3,15,few,CASTDPGQGGEKLFF
.,TRBJ2-3,TRBV4-2,16,few,CASSDRDSGLGGTQYF
TRBD2,TRBJ2-7,TRBV4-3,16,.,CASSLQRGAYFYEQYF
TRBD1,TRBJ2-7,TRBV20-1,13,few,CSARDRLPYEQYF
TRBD1,TRBJ1-5,TRBV6-1,13,.,CASRDRGSQPQHF
TRBD2,TRBJ2-1,TRBV12-3/TRBV12-4,14,.,CASSGDYSYNEQFF
.,TRBJ2-1,TRBV5-1,15,few,CASSFPQAPGNEQFF
.,TRBJ2-2,TRBV12-3/TRBV12-4,17,few,CATRPTFGETNTGELFF
.,TRBJ2-2,TRBV11-1,13,many,CASSRRTAGELFF
.,TRBJ1-1,TRBV27,14,.,CASMERRANAEAFF
.,TRBJ2-3,TRBV24-1,15,few,CATSESTGWADTQYF
TRBD1,TRBJ2-5,TRBV15,15,many,CATSRDRGWEETQYF
TRBD1,TRBJ2-3,TRBV6-5,15,.,CASSYRTGGTDTQYF
TRBD1,TRBJ2-5,TRBV7-2,15,few,CASSLALGGGETQYF
TRBD2,TRBJ2-1,TRBV2,12,.,CATRLAGGEQFF
.,TRBJ2-3,TRBV11-2,15,few,CASSPNGPSTDTQYF
.,TRBJ1-1,TRBV7-2,13,many,CASSGASETEAFF
.,TRBJ1-1,TRBV20-1,13,few,CSARTFLGTEAFF
.,TRBJ2-1,TRBV27,13,few,CASSWGALDEQFF
.,TRBJ2-3,TRBV29-1,14,.,CSAKGRGSTDTQYF
TRBD1,TRBJ2-5,TRBV20-1,16,few,CSARTTGARGRETQYF
.,TRBJ2-3,TRBV14,16,.,CASSPSRASIADTQYF
TRBD1,TRBJ2-5,TRBV3-1,16,.,CASSLVRGQLEETQYF
TRBD2,TRBJ2-1,TRBV4-3,16,.,CASSQEIAGGPNEQFF
TRBD2,TRBJ2-7,TRBV20-1,16,.,CSARGVGGALAYEQYF
.,TRBJ2-5,TRBV18,14,.,CASSPVQGIETQYF
.,TRBJ1-2,TRBV15,20,few,CATSRSLIQGEGSVNYGYTF
.,TRBJ1-2,TRBV7-2,15,few,CASSRSGHLNYGYTF
TRBD2,TRBJ2-3,TRBV12-3/TRBV12-4,16,.,CASSTRTSGGADTQYF
.,TRBJ2-3,TRBV4-1,17,few,CASSLRLQATSTDTQYF
.,TRBJ2-7,TRBV5-4,14,.,CASSLEPGTYEQYF
.,TRBJ2-2,TRBV29-1,13,.,CSVRQAGTGELFF
.,TRBJ2-5,TRBV4-2,14,few,CASSREGGQETQYF
TRBD1,TRBJ2-5,TRBV12-3/TRBV12-4,16,.,CASSPARGLRPETQYF
.,TRBJ2-3,TRBV12-3/TRBV12-4,16,.,CASSLLGHNAPDTQYF
.,TRBJ2-3,TRBV5-4,15,few,CASSFVATSTDTQYF
.,TRBJ2-1,TRBV4-3,15,.,CASSPVGDPVNEQFF
TRBD1,TRBJ2-4,TRBV12-3/TRBV12-4,18,few,CASSLPTGADIAKNIQYF